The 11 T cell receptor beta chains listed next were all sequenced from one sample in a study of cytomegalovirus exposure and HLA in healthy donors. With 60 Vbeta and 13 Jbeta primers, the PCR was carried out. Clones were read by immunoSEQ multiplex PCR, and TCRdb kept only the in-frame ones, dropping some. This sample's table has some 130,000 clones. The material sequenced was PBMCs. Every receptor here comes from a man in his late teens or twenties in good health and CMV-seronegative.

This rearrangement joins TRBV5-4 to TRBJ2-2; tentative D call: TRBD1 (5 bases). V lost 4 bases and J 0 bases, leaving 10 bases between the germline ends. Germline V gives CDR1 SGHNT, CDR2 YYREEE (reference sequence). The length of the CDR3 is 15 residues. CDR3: CASSPGFANTGELFF. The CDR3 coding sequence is TGTGCCAGCAGCCCAGGGTTCGCGAACACCGGGGAGCTGTTTTTT.

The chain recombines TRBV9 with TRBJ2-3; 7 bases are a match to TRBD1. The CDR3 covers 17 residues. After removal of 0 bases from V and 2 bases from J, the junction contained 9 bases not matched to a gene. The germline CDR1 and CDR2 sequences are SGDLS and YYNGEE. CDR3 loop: CASSVAGTAINTDTQYF. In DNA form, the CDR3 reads TGTGCCAGCAGCGTAGCTGGGACAGCTATAAACACAGATACGCAGTATTTT.

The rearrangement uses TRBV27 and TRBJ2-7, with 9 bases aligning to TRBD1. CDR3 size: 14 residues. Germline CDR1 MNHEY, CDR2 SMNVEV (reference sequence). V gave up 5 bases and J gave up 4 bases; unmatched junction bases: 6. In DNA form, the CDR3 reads TGTGCCAGCAGTAATTACAGGGGGCGGTACGAGCAGTACTTC. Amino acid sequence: CASSNYRGRYEQYF.

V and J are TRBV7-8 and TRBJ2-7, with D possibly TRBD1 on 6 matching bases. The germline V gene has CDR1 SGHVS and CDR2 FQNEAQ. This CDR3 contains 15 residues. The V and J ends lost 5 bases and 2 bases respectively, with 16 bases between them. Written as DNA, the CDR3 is TGTGCCAGCAGCAAGGGGGTGGGCAGTCCCTACGAGCAGTACTTC. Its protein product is CASSKGVGSPYEQYF.

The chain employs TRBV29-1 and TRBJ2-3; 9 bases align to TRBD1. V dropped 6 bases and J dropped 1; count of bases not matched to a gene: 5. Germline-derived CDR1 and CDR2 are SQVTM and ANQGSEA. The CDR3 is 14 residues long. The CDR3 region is CSVGTGSRTDTQYF. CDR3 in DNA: TGCAGCGTGGGGACAGGGTCCCGCACAGATACGCAGTATTTT.

CDR3 DNA: TGCGCCAGCAAGAGCTCGCGGGCGGGCAAATACACTGAAGCTTTCTTT. This sequence encodes CASKSSRAGKYTEAFF. This chain joins TRBV4-1 and TRBJ1-1, with D unclear. CDR3 length equals 16 residues. V was cut by 7 bases and J by 3 bases, with 21 bases left in between. The germline CDR1 and CDR2 sequences are MGHRA and YSYEKL.

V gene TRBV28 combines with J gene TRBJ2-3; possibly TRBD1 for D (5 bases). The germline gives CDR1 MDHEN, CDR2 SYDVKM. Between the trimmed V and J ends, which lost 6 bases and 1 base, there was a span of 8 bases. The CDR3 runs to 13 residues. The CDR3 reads CASREQGTDTQYF. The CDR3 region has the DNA TGTGCCAGCAGGGAACAGGGCACAGATACGCAGTATTTT.

The CDR3 loop reads CATSRDSGGGSPLHF. The CDR3 region has the DNA TGTGCCACCAGCAGAGATAGTGGTGGAGGTTCACCCCTCCACTTT. The rearrangement joins TRBV15 to TRBJ1-6, with no clear D. Germline CDR1 LNHNV, CDR2 YYDKDF (reference sequence). The CDR3 has 15 amino acids. Trimming took 0 bases from V and 9 from J, leaving 12 bases between them.

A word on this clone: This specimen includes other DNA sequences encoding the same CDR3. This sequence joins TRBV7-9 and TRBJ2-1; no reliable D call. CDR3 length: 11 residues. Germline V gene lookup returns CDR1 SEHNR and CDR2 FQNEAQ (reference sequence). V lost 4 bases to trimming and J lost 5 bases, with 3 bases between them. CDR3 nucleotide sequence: TGTGCCAGCAGCTCAGACAATGAGCAGTTCTTC. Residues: CASSSDNEQFF. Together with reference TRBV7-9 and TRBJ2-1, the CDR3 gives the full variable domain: DTGVSQNPRHKITKRGQNVTFRCDPISEHNRLYWYRQTLGQGPEFLTYFQNEAQLEKSRLLSDRFSAERPKGSFSTLEIQRTEQGDSAMYLCASSSDNEQFFGPGTRLTVL.

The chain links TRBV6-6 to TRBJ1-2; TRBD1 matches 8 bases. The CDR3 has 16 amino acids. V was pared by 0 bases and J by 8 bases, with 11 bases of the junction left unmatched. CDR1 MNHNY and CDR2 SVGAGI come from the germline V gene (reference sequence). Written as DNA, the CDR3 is TGTGCCAGCAGTTACTCGACAGGGACAGGAGCGGTCGGCTACACCTTC. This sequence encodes CASSYSTGTGAVGYTF.

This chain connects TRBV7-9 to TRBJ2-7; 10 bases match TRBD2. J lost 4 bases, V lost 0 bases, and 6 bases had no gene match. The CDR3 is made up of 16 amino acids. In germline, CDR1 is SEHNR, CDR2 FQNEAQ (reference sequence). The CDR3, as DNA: TGTGCCAGCAGCTTAGCCCTAGCGGGAGTCGGGTACGAGCAGTACTTC. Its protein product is CASSLALAGVGYEQYF. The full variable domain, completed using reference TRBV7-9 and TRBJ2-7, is DTGVSQNPRHKITKRGQNVTFRCDPISEHNRLYWYRQTLGQGPEFLTYFQNEAQLEKSRLLSDRFSAERPKGSFSTLEIQRTEQGDSAMYLCASSLALAGVGYEQYFGPGTRLTVT.